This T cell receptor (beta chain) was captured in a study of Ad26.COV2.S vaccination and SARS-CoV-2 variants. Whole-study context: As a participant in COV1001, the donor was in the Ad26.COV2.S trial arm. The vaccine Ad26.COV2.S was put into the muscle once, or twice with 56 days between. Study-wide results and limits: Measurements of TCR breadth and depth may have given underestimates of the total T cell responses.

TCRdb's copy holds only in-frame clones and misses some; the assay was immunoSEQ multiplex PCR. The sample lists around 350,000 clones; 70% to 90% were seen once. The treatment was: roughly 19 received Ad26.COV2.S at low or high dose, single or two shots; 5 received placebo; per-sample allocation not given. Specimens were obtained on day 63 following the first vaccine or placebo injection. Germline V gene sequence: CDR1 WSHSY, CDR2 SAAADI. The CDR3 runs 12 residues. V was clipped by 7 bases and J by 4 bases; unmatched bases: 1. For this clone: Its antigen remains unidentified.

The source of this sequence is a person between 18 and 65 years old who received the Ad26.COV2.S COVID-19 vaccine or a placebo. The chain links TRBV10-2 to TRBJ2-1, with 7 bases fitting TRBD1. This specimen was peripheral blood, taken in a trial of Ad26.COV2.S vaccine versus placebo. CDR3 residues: CASKTGYNEQFF. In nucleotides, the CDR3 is TGCGCCAGCAAGACAGGGTACAATGAGCAGTTCTTC.